This TCR beta chain was sequenced during a study of cytomegalovirus exposure and HLA in healthy donors. Study-wide results and caveats: More clonal expansion characterized HLA-associated TCR beta chains than equally common others in a later analysis. Under in vitro conditions, a few CMV-associated chains were confirmed as specific for CMV antigens.

Vbeta (60) and Jbeta (13) primers were used in the PCR. The table came from immunoSEQ multiplex PCR; TCRdb's copy has only in-frame clones and leaves some out. The sample shows over 150,000 clones, around 80% of them seen only once. This CDR3 has 12 amino acids. V lost 5 bases and J lost 2, with 8 bases in between. CDR1 is SQVTM, CDR2 ANQGSEA, per germline. Points on this clone: Its target is unknown.

The sample consisted of PBMCs. This sequence was found in a woman aged 60-70 years in good health and CMV-seropositive. V is TRBV29-1 and J is TRBJ2-3, with D maybe TRBD2 (5 bases). The CDR3 sequence: CSVPGFTDTQYF. CDR3 bases: TGCAGCGTTCCGGGATTCACAGATACGCAGTATTTT.